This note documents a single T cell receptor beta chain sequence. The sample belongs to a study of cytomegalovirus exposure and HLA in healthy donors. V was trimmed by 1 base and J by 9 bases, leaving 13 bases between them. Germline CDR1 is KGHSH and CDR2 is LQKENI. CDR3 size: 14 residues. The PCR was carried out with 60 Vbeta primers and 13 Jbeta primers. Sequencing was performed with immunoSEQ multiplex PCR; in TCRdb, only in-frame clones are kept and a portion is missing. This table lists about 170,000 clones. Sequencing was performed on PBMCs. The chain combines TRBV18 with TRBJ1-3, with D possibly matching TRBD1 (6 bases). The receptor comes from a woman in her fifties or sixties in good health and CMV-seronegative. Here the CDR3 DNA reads TGTGCCAGCTCACCACAACAGGGCGAGGGCACCATATATTTT. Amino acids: CASSPQQGEGTIYF. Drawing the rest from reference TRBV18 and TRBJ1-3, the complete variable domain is NAGVMQNPRHLVRRRGQEARLRCSPMKGHSHVYWYRQLPEEGLKFMVYLQKENIIDESGMPKERFSAEFPKEGPSILRIQQVVRGDSAAYFCASSPQQGEGTIYFGEGSWLTVV.